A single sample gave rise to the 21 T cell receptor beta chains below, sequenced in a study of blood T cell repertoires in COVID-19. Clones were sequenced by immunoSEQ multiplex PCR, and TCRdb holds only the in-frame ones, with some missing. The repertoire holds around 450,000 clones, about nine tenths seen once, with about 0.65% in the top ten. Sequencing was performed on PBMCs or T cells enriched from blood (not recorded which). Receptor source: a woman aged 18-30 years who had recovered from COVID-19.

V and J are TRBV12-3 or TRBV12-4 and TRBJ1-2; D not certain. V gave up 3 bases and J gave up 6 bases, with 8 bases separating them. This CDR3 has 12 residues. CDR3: CASSFTVNGYTF. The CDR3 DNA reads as TGTGCCAGCAGTTTCACAGTTAATGGCTACACCTTC.

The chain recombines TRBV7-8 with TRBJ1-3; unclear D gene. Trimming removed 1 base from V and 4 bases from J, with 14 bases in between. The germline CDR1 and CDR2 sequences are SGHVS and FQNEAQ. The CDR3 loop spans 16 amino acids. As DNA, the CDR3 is TGTGCCAGCAGCTTAGGTCTCGCAGCGGGGGGAAACACCATATATTTT. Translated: CASSLGLAAGGNTIYF.

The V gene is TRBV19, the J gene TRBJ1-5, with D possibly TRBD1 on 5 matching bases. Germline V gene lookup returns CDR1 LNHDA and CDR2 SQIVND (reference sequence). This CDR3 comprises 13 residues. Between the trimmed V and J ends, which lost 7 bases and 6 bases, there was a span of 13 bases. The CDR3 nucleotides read TGTGCCAGTACGCTTCCAGGGATTCAGCCCCAGCATTTT. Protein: CASTLPGIQPQHF.

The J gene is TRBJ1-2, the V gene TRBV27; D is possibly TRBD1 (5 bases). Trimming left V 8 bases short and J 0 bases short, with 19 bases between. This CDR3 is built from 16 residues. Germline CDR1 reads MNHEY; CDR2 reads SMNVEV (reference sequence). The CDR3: CASGTLIQVTNYGYTF. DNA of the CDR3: TGTGCCAGCGGGACTCTGATACAGGTTACTAACTATGGCTACACCTTC.

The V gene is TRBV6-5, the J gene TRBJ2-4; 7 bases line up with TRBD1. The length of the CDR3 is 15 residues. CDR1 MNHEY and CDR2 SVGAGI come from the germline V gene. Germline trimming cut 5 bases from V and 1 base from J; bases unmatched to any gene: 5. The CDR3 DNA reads TGTGCCAGCAGTCTTACAGGGGACGCCAAAAACATTCAGTACTTC. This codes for CASSLTGDAKNIQYF.

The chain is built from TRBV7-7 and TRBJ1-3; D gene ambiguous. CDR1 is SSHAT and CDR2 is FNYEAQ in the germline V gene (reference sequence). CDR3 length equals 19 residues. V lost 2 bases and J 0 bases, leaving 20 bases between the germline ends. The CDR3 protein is CASSLRGVGVLHSGNTIYF. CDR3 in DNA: TGTGCCAGCAGCTTAAGAGGAGTCGGGGTGCTACACTCTGGAAACACCATATATTTT. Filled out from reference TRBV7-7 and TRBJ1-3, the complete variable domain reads GAGVSQSPRYKVTKRGQDVTLRCDPISSHATLYWYQQALGQGPEFLTYFNYEAQPDKSGLPSDRFSAERPEGSISTLTIQRTEQRDSAMYRCASSLRGVGVLHSGNTIYFGEGSWLTVV.

The CDR3 DNA sequence: TGTGCCAGCAGCTTGATAACGGGGGTGGGCAACGTCCTGACTTTC. It translates to CASSLITGVGNVLTF. The chain links TRBV5-5 to TRBJ2-6, with a tentative D call TRBD2 (6 bases). Germline loops: CDR1 SGHKS, CDR2 YYEKEE (reference sequence). V was cut by 1 base and J by 9 bases, with 14 bases left in between. This CDR3 region has 15 residues.

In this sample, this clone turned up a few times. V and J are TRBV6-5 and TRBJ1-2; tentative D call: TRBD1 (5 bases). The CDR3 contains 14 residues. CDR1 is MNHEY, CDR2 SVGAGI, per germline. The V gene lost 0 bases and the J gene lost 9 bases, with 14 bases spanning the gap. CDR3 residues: CASSYSGGSPRYTF. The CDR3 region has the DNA TGTGCCAGCAGTTACTCTGGGGGGTCCCCTCGCTACACCTTC.

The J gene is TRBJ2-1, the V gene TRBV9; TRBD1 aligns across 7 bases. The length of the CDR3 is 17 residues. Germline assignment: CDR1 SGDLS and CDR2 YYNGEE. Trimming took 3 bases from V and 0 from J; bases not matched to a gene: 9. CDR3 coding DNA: TGTGCCAGCAGCGAGGGAATCAGGGGGAGCTCCTACAATGAGCAGTTCTTC. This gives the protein CASSEGIRGSSYNEQFF.

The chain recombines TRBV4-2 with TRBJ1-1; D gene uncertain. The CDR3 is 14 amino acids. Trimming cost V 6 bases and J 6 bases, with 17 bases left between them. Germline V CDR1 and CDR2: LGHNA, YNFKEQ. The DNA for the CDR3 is TGTGCCAGCAGGGGCGGTACCTTCGGGGCTGAAGCTTTCTTT. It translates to CASRGGTFGAEAFF.

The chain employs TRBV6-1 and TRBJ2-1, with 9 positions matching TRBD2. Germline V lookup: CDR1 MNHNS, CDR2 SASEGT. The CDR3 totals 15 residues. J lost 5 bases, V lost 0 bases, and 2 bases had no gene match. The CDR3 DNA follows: TGTGCCAGCAGTGAAGCGGCGGGGGGGCACAATGAGCAGTTCTTC. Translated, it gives CASSEAAGGHNEQFF.

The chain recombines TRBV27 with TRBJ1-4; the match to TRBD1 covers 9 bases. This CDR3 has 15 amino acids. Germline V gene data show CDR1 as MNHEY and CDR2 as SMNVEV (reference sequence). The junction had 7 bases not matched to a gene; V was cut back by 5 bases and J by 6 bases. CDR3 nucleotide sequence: TGTGCCAGCAGTCCTACAGGGGGCCTTGATGAAAAACTGTTTTTT. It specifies CASSPTGGLDEKLFF.

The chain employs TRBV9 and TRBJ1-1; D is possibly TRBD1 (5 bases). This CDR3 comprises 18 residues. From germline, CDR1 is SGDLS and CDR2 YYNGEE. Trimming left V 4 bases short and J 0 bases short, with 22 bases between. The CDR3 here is CASSPRPPLGRMNTEAFF. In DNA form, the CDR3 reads TGTGCCAGCAGCCCTCGACCCCCTCTGGGGCGGATGAACACTGAAGCTTTCTTT.

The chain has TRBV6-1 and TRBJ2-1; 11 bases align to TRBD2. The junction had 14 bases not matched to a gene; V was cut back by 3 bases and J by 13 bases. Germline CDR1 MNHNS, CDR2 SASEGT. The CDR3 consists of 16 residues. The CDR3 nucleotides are TGTGCCAGCAGTGACCCGGGACTAGCGGTAGGAGACATTCAGTTCTTC. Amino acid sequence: CASSDPGLAVGDIQFF.

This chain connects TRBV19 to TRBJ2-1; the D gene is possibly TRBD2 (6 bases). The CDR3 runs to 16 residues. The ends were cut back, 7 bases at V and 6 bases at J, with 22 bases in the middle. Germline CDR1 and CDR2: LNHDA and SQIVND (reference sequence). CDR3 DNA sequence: TGTGCCAGTATCCCGACCGGGACTCAATACCTCAATGAGCAGTTCTTC. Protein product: CASIPTGTQYLNEQFF.

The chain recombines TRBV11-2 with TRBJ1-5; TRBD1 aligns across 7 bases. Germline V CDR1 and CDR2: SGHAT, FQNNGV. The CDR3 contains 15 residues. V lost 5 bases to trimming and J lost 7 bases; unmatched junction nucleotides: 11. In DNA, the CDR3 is TGTGCCAGCAGCCTCTCAACAGGGGACGGGCAGCCCCAGCATTTT. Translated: CASSLSTGDGQPQHF.

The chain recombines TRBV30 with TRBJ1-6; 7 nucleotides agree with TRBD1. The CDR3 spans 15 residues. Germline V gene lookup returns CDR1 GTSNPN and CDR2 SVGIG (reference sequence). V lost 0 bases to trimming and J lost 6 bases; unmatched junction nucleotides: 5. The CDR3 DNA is TGTGCCTGGAGTGTGTTGGCAGGGGGTAATTCACCCCTCCACTTT. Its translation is CAWSVLAGGNSPLHF.

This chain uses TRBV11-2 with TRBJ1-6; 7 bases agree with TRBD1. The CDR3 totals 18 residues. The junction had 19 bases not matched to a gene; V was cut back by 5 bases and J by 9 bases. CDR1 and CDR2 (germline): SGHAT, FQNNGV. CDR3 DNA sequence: TGTGCCAGCAGCCCTACAGGGACAGCCGTATATAGAGGTTCACCCCTCCACTTT. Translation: CASSPTGTAVYRGSPLHF.

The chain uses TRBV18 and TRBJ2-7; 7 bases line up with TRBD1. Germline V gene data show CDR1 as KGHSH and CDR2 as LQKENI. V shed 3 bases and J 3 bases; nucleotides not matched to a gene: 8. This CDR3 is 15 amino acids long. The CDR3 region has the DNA TGTGCCAGCTCACCCGGACAGGCTTATCACTACGAGCAGTACTTC. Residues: CASSPGQAYHYEQYF.

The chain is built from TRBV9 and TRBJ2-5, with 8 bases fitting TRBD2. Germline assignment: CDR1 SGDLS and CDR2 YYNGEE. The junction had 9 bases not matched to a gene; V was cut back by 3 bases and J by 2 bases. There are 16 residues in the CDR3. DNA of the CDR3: TGTGCCAGCAGCGCCGGGGGGGCGAGTATTCAAGAGACCCAGTACTTC. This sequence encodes CASSAGGASIQETQYF.

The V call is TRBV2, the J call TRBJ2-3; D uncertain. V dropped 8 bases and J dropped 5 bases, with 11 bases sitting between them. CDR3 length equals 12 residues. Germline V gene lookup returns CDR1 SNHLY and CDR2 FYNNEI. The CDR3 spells CASDLDEDTQYF. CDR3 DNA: TGTGCCAGCGACTTGGATGAAGATACGCAGTATTTT.